These T cell receptor beta chains were read from a single sample in a study of siplizumab effects on memory and regulatory T cells. Sequencing was performed with immunoSEQ multiplex PCR; in TCRdb, only in-frame clones are kept and a portion is missing. Among around 110,000 clones listed, 90% to 95% were seen once. Sequencing input: non-Treg CD4+ T cells sorted from blood. The receptors shown here come from a human donor in good health. Each CDR3 is given with its conserved first and last residue. Fields, in order: V gene, J gene, D gene, clone size, CDR3 DNA, CDR3 protein. A D gene is named only where the DNA matches it firmly. Clone size appears in some rows only: once, few, many, or a class for an expanded clone.

>TRBV4-2|TRBJ2-7|TRBD1|.
TGTGCCAGCAGCCAATTAAGCCTGACAGGGAATCCCTACGAGCAGTACTTC
CASSQLSLTGNPYEQYF
>TRBV19|TRBJ2-1|.|once
TGTGCCAGTAGTATTTTCCCCTCCAATGAGCAGTTCTTC
CASSIFPSNEQFF
>TRBV7-2|TRBJ2-5|TRBD2|.
TGTGCCAGCAGATCAACTAGCGGGGAGCCCCAAGAGACCCAGTACTTC
CASRSTSGEPQETQYF
>TRBV25-1|TRBJ1-1|.|.
TGTGCCAGCAGTGAATATGGGGGACACCTAAACACTGAAGCTTTCTTT
CASSEYGGHLNTEAFF
>TRBV9|TRBJ1-2|.|.
.
CASSVVDFRGYTF
>TRBV5-8|TRBJ2-5|.|.
TGTGCCAGCAGCTTGTTTAGGGCGGGCGGAGAGACCCAGTACTTC
CASSLFRAGGETQYF
>TRBV29-1|TRBJ1-6|.|.
TGCAGCGTCAGGGTAGGGTCCTATAATTCACCCCTCCACTTT
CSVRVGSYNSPLHF
>TRBV6-5|TRBJ1-2|TRBD1|once
TGTGCCAGCAGTTCAACAGGGGGGCGGGGCTACACCTTC
CASSSTGGRGYTF
>TRBV6-5|TRBJ2-2|.|.
TGTGCCAGCAGTTCCTCAGTCGCGAACACCGGGGAGCTGTTTTTT
CASSSSVANTGELFF
>TRBV19|TRBJ2-2|.|.
TGTGCCAGTAGAATAGGAGTTTCGTACACCGGGGAGCTGTTTTTT
CASRIGVSYTGELFF
>TRBV7-8|TRBJ1-2|.|.
TGTGCCAGCAGCCCGGGGACCGTGGACTATGGCTACACCTTC
CASSPGTVDYGYTF
>TRBV7-3|TRBJ2-5|.|.
TGTGCCAGCAGCGGCGGGTCGCAAGAGACCCAGTACTTC
CASSGGSQETQYF
>TRBV5-1|TRBJ1-1|.|.
TGCGCCAGCAGTTCTGAGGGGAACACTGAAGCTTTCTTT
CASSSEGNTEAFF
>TRBV2|TRBJ2-1|.|.
TGTGCCGGGACTTATACAGGGGTGGGCGAGCAGTTCTTC
CAGTYTGVGEQFF
>TRBV4-1|TRBJ1-4|.|.
TGCGCCAGCAGCCAAGATTCTCTATATAGTGGGTATGCAACTAATGAAAAACTGTTTTTT
CASSQDSLYSGYATNEKLFF
>TRBV18|TRBJ2-3|.|.
TGTGCCAGCTCACCACAGCAAGACTCAGATACGCAGTATTTT
CASSPQQDSDTQYF
>TRBV14|TRBJ2-5|TRBD2|.
TGTGCCAGCAGTCTTAGCGGGAAAGAGACCCAGTACTTC
CASSLSGKETQYF
>TRBV7-9|TRBJ1-1|.|.
TGTGCCAGCAGCCCGGGCATGAACACTGAAGCTTTCTTT
CASSPGMNTEAFF
>TRBV7-9|TRBJ2-3|.|.
TGTGCCAGCACCCAGGGTTCCACAGATACGCAGTATTTT
CASTQGSTDTQYF
>TRBV4-1|TRBJ1-5|.|.
TGCGCCAGCAGCCACCGGGACGGTGGAGCAGCCCAGCATTTT
CASSHRDGGAAQHF
>TRBV6-1|TRBJ1-2|TRBD1|.
TGTGCCAGCAGGCAGGACAGGGCCTATGGCTACACCTTC
CASRQDRAYGYTF
>TRBV5-1|TRBJ1-2|TRBD1|.
TGCGCCAGCAGCTGGGGACAGGGGGATGGCTACACCTTC
CASSWGQGDGYTF
>TRBV29-1|TRBJ2-3|TRBD1|once
TGCAGCGCGGGACAGCTTAGAGAGTATTTT
CSAGQLREYF
>TRBV5-4|TRBJ1-6|TRBD1|.
TGTGCCAGCAGTTGGGGACAGGGGGCGAATTCACCCCTCCACTTT
CASSWGQGANSPLHF
>TRBV11-2|TRBJ2-7|.|once
TGTGCCAGCAGCCAACAGGACCAACCTTACTACGAGCAGTACTTC
CASSQQDQPYYEQYF
>TRBV7-9|TRBJ1-5|.|.
TGTGCCAGCAGCTATGAGGGGTTCAATCAGCCCCAGCATTTT
CASSYEGFNQPQHF
>TRBV18|TRBJ2-3|.|.
TGTGCCAGCTCACTACCTCCGCCAGATACGCAGTATTTT
CASSLPPPDTQYF
>TRBV7-2|TRBJ2-1|.|.
TGTGCCAGCAGCTTAGCGAGCGCCGGGAACAATGAGCAGTTCTTC
CASSLASAGNNEQFF
>TRBV7-2|TRBJ2-5|.|.
TGTGCCAGCAGCGCGGTTACCGAGACCCAGTACTTC
CASSAVTETQYF
>TRBV25-1|TRBJ2-1|.|.
TGTGCCAGCAGCCCAACGGAGCGCTATGAGCAGTTCTTC
CASSPTERYEQFF
>TRBV19|TRBJ2-5|.|.
TGTGCCAGTAACCCGGACAGGAGGGGAGAGACCCAGTACTTC
CASNPDRRGETQYF
>TRBV6-6|TRBJ1-1|TRBD1|.
TGTGCCAGCAGGACAGGGGGAGACGCTTTCTTT
CASRTGGDAFF
>TRBV15|TRBJ1-5|TRBD1|.
TGTGCCACCAGCAGAGACGGACAGGGCTCTACCCAGCCCCAGCATTTT
CATSRDGQGSTQPQHF
>TRBV6-1|TRBJ1-5|.|.
TGTGCCAGCAGTCAGGTTGTAAGCAATCAGCCCCAGCATTTT
CASSQVVSNQPQHF
>TRBV9|TRBJ1-6|TRBD1|.
TGTGCCAGCAGCGCACAGGGGGGAAATTCACCCCTCCACTTT
CASSAQGGNSPLHF
>TRBV9|TRBJ2-1|.|.
TGTGCCAGCAGCGTAGGAGGGACTTCCCACAATGAGCAGTTCTTC
CASSVGGTSHNEQFF
>TRBV18|TRBJ1-1|TRBD1|.
TGTGCCAGCTCACCCCGGGACAGAAAGATGAACACTGAAGCTTTCTTT
CASSPRDRKMNTEAFF